This T cell receptor (beta chain) was obtained from a study of blood T cell repertoires in COVID-19. About the study: Whether acute or convalescent, the COVID-19 samples came from the United States, Italy and Spain. PBMCs, B-cell-depleted T cells, or T cells were the source of the cDNA or gDNA that made up the material.

Authors' data handling: Reference gene primer amplification gave estimated nucleated cell counts. Profiling relied on immunoSEQ multiplex PCR, and the TCRdb table lists in-frame clones only, not all of them. The DNA gave D and trimming, while V, J and clone size come from that table. In the table there are roughly 86,000 clones, around 81% of which are singletons. V was cut by 6 bases and J by 9 bases, with 18 bases left in between. The CDR3 is 14 residues long. Looked up from germline, CDR1 is LNHDA and CDR2 is SQIVND (reference sequence). Sequencing was done on a sample of peripheral blood. The sequence was collected from a woman aged 70 to 79 with acute or convalescent COVID-19. This chain connects TRBV19 to TRBJ1-5; no reliable D call. The CDR3 DNA reads TGTGCCAGTAGACCGACTGACTTGGACTCGCCCCAGCATTTT. It is translated as CASRPTDLDSPQHF.